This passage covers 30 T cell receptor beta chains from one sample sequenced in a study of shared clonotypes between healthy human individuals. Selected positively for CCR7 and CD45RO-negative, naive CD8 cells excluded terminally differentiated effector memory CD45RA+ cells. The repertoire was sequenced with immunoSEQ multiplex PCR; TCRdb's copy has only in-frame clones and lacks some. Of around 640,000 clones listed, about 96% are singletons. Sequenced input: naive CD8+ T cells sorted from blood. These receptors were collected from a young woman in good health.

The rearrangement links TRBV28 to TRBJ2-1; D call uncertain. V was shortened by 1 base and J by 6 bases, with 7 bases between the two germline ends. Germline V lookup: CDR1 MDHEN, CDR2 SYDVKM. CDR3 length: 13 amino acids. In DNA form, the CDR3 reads TGTGCCAGCAGTTTATCCTTCCGCAATGAGCAGTTCTTC. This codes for CASSLSFRNEQFF.

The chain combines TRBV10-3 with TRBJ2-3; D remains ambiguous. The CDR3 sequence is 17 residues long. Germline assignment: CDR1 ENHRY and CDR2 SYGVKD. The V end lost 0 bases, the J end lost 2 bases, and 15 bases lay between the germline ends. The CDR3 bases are TGTGCCATCAGTGAGTCGATGAACGTCCCGTTCACAGATACGCAGTATTTT. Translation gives CAISESMNVPFTDTQYF.

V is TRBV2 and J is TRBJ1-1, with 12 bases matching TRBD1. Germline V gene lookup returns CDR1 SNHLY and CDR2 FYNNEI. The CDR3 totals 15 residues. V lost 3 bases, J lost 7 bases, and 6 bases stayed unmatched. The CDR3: CASSDPGTGGIEAFF. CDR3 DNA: TGTGCCAGCAGTGACCCAGGGACAGGGGGCATTGAAGCTTTCTTT.

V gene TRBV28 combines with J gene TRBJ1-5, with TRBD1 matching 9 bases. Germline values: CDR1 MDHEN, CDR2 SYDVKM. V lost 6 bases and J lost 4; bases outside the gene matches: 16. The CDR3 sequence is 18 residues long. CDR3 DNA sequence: TGTGCCAGCAGCTCACCGGCCCGGACAGGGGTGAGGAATCAGCCCCAGCATTTT. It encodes CASSSPARTGVRNQPQHF.

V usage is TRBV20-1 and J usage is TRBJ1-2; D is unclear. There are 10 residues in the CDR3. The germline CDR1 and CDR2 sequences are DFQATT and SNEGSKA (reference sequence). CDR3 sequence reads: CSASLYGYTF. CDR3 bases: TGCAGCGCCTCACTTTATGGCTACACCTTC.

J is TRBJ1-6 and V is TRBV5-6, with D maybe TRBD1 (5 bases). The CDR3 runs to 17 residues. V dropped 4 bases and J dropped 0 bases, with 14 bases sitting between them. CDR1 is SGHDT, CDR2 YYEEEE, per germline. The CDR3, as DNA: TGTGCCAGCAGCGGAACGACAGAGAGCTCCTATAATTCACCCCTCCACTTT. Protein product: CASSGTTESSYNSPLHF.

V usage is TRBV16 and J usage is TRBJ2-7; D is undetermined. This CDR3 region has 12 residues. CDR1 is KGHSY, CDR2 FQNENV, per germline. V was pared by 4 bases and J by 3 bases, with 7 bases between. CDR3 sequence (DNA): TGTGCCAGCAGCCCCACCTTCTACGAGCAGTACTTC. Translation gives CASSPTFYEQYF.

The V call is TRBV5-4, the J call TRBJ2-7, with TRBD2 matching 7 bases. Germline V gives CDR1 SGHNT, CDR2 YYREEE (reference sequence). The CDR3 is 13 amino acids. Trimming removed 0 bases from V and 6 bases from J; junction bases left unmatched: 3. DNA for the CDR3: TGTGCCAGCAGCTTGGTGGGGGAGGGCGAGCAGTACTTC. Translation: CASSLVGEGEQYF.

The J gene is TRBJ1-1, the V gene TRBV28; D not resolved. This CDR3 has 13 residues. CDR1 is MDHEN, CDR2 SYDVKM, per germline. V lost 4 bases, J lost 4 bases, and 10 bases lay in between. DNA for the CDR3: TGTGCCAGCAGTTACCTGGAGGCCACTGAAGCTTTCTTT. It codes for CASSYLEATEAFF.

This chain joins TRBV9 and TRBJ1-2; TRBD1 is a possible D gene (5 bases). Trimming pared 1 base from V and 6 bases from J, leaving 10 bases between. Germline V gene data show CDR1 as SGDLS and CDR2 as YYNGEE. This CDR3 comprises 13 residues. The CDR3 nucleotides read TGTGCCAGCAGCGTAAGTTTGGGGGATGGCTACACCTTC. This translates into CASSVSLGDGYTF.

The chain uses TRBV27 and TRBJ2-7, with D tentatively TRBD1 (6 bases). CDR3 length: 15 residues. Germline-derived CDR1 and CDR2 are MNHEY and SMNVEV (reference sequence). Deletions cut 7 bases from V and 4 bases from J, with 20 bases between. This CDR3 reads CASTTSRDTLYEQYF. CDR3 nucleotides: TGTGCCAGCACCACCTCCCGGGACACCTTGTACGAGCAGTACTTC.

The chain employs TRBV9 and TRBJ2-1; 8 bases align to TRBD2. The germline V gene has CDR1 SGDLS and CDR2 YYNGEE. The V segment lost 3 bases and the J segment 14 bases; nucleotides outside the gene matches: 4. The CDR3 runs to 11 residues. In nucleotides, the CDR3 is TGTGCCAGCAGCGCCGGGACTAGGAAGTTCTTC. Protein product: CASSAGTRKFF.

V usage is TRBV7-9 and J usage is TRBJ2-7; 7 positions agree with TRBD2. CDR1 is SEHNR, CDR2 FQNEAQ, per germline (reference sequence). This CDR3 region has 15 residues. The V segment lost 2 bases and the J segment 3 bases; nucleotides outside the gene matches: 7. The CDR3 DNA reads TGTGCCAGCAGCTTACCAGCGGGGAATGACTACGAGCAGTACTTC. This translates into CASSLPAGNDYEQYF. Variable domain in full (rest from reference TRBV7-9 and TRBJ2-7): DTGVSQNPRHKITKRGQNVTFRCDPISEHNRLYWYRQTLGQGPEFLTYFQNEAQLEKSRLLSDRFSAERPKGSFSTLEIQRTEQGDSAMYLCASSLPAGNDYEQYFGPGTRLTVT.

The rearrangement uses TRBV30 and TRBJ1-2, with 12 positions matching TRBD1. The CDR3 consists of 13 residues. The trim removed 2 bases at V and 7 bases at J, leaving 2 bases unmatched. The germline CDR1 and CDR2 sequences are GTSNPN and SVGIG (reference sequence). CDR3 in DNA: TGTGCCTGGAGTCCGGGACAGGGGGCTGGCTACACCTTC. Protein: CAWSPGQGAGYTF.

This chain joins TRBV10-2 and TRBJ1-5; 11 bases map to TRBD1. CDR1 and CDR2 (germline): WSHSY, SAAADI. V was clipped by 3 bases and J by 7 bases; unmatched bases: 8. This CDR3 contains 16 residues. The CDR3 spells CASSDLGTGGLQPQHF. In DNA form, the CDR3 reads TGCGCCAGCAGTGATCTAGGGACAGGGGGTTTGCAGCCCCAGCATTTT.

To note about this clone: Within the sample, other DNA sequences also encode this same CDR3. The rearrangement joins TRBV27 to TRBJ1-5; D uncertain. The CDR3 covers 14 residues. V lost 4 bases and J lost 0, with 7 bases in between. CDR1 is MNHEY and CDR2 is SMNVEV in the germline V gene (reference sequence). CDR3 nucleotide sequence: TGTGCCAGCAGTTCGAGTGGTAGCAATCAGCCCCAGCATTTT. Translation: CASSSSGSNQPQHF.

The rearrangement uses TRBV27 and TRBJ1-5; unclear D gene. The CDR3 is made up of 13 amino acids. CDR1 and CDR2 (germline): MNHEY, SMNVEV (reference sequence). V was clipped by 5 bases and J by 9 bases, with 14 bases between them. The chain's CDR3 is CASSPSSRWPQHF. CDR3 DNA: TGTGCCAGCAGTCCGTCGAGCAGATGGCCCCAGCATTTT.

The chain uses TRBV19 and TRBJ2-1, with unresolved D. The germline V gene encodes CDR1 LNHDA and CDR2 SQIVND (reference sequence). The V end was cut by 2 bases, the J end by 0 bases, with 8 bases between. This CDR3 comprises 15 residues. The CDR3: CASSITPYSYNEQFF. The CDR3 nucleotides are TGTGCCAGTAGTATAACACCTTACTCCTACAATGAGCAGTTCTTC.

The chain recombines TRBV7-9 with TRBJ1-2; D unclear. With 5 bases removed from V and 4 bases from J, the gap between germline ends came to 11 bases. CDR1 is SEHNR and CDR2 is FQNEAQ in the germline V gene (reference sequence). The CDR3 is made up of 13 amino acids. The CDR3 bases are TGTGCCAGCAGCCCACCGGGGAGCTATGGCTACACCTTC. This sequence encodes CASSPPGSYGYTF. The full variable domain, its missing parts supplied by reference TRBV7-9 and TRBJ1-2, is DTGVSQNPRHKITKRGQNVTFRCDPISEHNRLYWYRQTLGQGPEFLTYFQNEAQLEKSRLLSDRFSAERPKGSFSTLEIQRTEQGDSAMYLCASSPPGSYGYTFGSGTRLTVV.

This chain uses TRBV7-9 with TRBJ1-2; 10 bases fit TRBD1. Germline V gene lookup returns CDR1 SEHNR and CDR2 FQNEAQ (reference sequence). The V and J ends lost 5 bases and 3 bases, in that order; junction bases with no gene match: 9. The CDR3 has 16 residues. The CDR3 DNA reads TGTGCCAGCAGCCCAACGACAGGGGGCACGGACTATGGCTACACCTTC. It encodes CASSPTTGGTDYGYTF.

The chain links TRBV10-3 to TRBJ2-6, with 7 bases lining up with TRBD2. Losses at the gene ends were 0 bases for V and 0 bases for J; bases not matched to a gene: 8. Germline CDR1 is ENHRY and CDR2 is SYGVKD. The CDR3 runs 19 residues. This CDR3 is CAISESPLALSSGANVLTF. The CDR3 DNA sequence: TGTGCCATCAGTGAGTCGCCACTAGCGCTTAGCTCTGGGGCCAACGTCCTGACTTTC.

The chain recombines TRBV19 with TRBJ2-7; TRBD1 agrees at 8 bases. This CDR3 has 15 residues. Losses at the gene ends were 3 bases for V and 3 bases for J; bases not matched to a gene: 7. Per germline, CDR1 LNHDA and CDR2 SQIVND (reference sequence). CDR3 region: CASSIPGTGDYEQYF. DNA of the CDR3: TGTGCCAGTAGTATCCCCGGGACAGGCGACTACGAGCAGTACTTC.

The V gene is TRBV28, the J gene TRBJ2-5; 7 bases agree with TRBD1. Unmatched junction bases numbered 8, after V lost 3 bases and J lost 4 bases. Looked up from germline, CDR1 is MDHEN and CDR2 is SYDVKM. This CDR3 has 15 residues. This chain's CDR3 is CASSFQKGGPETQYF. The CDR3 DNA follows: TGTGCCAGCAGTTTCCAGAAAGGGGGCCCAGAGACCCAGTACTTC.

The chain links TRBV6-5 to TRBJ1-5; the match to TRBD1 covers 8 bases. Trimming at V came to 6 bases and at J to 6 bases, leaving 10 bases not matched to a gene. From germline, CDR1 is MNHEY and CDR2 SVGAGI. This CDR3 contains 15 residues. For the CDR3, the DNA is TGTGCCAGCAGACCCGGGACAGGAGGTATTCAGCCCCAGCATTTT. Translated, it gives CASRPGTGGIQPQHF.

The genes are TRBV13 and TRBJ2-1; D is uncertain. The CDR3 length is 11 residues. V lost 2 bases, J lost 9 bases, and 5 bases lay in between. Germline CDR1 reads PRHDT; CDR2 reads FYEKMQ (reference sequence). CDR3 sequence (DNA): TGTGCCAGCAGCTTACTCTCTGAGCAGTTCTTC. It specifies CASSLLSEQFF.

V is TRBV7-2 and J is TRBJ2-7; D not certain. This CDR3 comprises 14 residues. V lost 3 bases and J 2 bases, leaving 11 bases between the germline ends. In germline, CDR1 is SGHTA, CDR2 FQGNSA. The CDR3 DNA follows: TGTGCCAGCAGCTTCGAACCCCCCCCCTACGAGCAGTACTTC. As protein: CASSFEPPPYEQYF.

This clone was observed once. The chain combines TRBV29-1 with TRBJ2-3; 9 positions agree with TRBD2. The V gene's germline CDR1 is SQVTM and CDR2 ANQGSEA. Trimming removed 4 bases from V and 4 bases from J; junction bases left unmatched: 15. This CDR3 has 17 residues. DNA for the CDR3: TGCAGCGTTGTTCTAGCGGGATTTTCGGGAACGCCAGATACGCAGTATTTT. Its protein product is CSVVLAGFSGTPDTQYF.

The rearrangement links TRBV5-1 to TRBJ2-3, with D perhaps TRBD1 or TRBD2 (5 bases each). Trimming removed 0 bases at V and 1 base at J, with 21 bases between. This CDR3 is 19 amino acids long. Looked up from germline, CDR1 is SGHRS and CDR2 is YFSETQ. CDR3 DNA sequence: TGCGCCAGCAGCTTGGGTGTAGGGGCGTGGGAGTTGGGCACAGATACGCAGTATTTT. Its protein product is CASSLGVGAWELGTDTQYF.

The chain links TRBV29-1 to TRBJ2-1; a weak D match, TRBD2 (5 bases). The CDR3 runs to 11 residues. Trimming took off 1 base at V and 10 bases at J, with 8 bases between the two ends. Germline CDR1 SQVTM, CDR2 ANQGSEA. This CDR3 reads CSVEVLAEQFF. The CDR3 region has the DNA TGCAGCGTTGAAGTTCTAGCCGAGCAGTTCTTC.

The CDR3 here is CAISESANEQFF. In DNA form, the CDR3 reads TGTGCCATCAGTGAGTCTGCTAATGAGCAGTTCTTC. This chain joins TRBV10-3 and TRBJ2-1; D unclear. CDR1 and CDR2 from the germline V gene are ENHRY and SYGVKD. The CDR3 has 12 amino acids. Trimming shortened V by 0 bases and J by 7 bases, and 4 bases separated the two germline ends.